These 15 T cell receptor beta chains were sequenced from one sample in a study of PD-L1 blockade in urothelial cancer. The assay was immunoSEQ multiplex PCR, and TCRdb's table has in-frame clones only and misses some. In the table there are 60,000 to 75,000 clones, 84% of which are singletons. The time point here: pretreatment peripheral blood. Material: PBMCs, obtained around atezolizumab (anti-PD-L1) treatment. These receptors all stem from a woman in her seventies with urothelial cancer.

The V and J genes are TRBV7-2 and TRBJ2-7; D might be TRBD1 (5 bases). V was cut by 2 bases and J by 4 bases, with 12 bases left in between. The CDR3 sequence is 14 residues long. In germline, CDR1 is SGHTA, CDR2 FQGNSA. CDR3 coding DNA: TGTGCCAGCAGCTTACGGACAATCGGATACGAGCAGTACTTC. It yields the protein CASSLRTIGYEQYF.

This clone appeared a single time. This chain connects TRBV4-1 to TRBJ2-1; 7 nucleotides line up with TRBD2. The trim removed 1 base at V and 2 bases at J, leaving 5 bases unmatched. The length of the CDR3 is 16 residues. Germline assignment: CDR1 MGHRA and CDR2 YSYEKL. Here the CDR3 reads CASSQVKLATYNEQFF. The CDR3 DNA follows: TGCGCCAGCAGCCAAGTAAAACTAGCGACCTACAATGAGCAGTTCTTC.

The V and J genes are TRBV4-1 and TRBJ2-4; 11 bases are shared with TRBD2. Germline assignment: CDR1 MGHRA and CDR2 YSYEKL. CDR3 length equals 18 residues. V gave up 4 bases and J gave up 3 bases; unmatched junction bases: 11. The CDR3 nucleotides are TGCGCCAGCAGCCCACTCCGTATAGGGACTAGCGGCAAAAACATTCAGTACTTC. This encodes CASSPLRIGTSGKNIQYF.

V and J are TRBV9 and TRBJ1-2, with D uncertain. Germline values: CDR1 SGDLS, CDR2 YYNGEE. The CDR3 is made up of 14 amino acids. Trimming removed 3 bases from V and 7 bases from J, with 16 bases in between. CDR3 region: CASSDANGLGGYTF. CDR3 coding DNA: TGTGCCAGCAGCGACGCTAATGGGCTCGGTGGCTACACCTTC.

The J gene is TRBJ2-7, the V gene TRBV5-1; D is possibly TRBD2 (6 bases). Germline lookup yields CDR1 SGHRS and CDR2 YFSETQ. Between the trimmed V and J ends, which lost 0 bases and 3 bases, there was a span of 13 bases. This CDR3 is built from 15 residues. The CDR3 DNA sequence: TGCGCCAGCAGCTTGGCCGTGGGAGGAGTCTACGAGCAGTACTTC. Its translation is CASSLAVGGVYEQYF.

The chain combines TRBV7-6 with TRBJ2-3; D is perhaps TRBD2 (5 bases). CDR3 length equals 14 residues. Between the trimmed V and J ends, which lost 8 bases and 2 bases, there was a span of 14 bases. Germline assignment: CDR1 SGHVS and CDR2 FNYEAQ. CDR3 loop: CASGEGFLTDTQYF. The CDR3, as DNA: TGTGCCAGCGGTGAGGGCTTTCTCACAGATACGCAGTATTTT. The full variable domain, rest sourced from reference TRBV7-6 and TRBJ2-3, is GAGVSQSPRYKVTKRGQDVALRCDPISGHVSLYWYRQALGQGPEFLTYFNYEAQQDKSGLPNDRFSAERPEGSISTLTIQRTEQRDSAMYRCASGEGFLTDTQYFGPGTRLTVL.

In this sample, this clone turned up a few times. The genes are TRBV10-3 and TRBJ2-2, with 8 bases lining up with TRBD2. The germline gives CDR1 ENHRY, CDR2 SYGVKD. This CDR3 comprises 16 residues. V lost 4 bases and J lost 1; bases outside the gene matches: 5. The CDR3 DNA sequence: TGTGCCATCAGTGGACTAGCGCCCGTGAACACCGGGGAGCTGTTTTTT. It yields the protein CAISGLAPVNTGELFF.

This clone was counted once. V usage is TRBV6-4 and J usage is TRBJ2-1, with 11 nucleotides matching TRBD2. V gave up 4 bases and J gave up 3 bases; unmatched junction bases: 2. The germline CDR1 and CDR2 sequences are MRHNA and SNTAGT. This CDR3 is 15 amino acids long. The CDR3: CASSVLAGGYNEQFF. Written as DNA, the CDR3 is TGTGCCAGCAGTGTTCTAGCGGGGGGCTACAATGAGCAGTTCTTC.

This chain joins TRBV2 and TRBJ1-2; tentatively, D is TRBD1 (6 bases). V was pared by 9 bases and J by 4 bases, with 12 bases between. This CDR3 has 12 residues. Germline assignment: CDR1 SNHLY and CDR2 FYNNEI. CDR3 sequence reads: CASVQGSYGYTF. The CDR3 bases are TGTGCCAGTGTACAGGGTAGCTATGGCTACACCTTC.

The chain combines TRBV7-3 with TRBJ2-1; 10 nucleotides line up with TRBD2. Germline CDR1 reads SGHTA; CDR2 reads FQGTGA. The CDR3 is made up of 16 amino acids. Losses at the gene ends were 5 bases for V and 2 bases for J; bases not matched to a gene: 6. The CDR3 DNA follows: TGTGCCAGCAGCCCGACCGGGACTAGCGCCTACAATGAGCAGTTCTTC. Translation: CASSPTGTSAYNEQFF.

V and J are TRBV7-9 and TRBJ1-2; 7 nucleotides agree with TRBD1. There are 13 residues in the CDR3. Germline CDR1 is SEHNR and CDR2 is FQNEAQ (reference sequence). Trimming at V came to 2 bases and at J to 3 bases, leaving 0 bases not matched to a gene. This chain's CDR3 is CASSLQGDYGYTF. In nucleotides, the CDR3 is TGTGCCAGCAGCTTACAGGGGGACTATGGCTACACCTTC.

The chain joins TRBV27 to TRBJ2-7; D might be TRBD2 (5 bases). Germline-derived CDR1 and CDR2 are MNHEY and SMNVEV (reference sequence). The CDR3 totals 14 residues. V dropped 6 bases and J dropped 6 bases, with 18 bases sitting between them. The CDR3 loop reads CASRPLGRGLEQYF. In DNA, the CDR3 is TGTGCCAGCAGACCGTTGGGTCGGGGTCTCGAGCAGTACTTC.

For the CDR3, the DNA is TGTGCCAGCAGCTTAGGGTTCGGCAGGGCCTACGAGCAGTACTTC. Encoded protein: CASSLGFGRAYEQYF. This chain links TRBV7-2 with TRBJ2-7; perhaps TRBD1 as D (5 bases). Trimming removed 1 base from V and 2 bases from J, with 12 bases in between. CDR3 length: 15 residues. Germline loops: CDR1 SGHTA, CDR2 FQGNSA. Filled out from reference TRBV7-2 and TRBJ2-7, the complete variable domain reads GAGVSQSPSNKVTEKGKDVELRCDPISGHTALYWYRQSLGQGLEFLIYFQGNSAPDKSGLPSDRFSAERTGGSVSTLTIQRTQQEDSAVYLCASSLGFGRAYEQYFGPGTRLTVT.

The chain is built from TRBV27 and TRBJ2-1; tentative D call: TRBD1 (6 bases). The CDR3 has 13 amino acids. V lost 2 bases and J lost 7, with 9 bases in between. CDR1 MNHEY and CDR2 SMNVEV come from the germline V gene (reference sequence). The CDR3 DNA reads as TGTGCCAGCAGTTTACAGGGGTTGAATGAGCAGTTCTTC. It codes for CASSLQGLNEQFF.

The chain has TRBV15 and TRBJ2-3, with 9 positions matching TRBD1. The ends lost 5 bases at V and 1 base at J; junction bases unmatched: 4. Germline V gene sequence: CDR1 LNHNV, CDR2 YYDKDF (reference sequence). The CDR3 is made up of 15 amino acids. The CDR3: CATSGTGSGTDTQYF. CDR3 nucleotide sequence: TGTGCCACCAGCGGGACAGGGTCTGGCACAGATACGCAGTATTTT.